These T cell receptor beta chains were read from a single sample in a study of preoperative IRX-2 immunotherapy in early breast cancer. Assay: immunoSEQ multiplex PCR; the TCRdb copy retains only in-frame clones and omits some. This table has 15,000 to 25,000 clones, around 85% appearing once. Sample: lymph node tissue, taken after IRX-2 immunotherapy. The receptors here all came from a human donor with breast cancer. The CDR3 runs from the conserved cysteine through the conserved F or W. The order of the fields is J gene, V gene, D gene, CDR3 protein. A D gene is named only where the DNA matches it firmly.

J: TRBJ1-1; V: TRBV19; D: NA; CDR3: CASSLDIASEAFF
J: TRBJ1-4; V: TRBV2; D: NA; CDR3: CASRPGTIHATNEKLFF
J: TRBJ2-5; V: TRBV29-1; D: TRBD2; CDR3: CSVWTSGRETQYF
J: TRBJ1-2; V: TRBV29-1; D: NA; CDR3: CSAASGAYGYTF
J: TRBJ1-2; V: TRBV28; D: NA; CDR3: CASSRQGPQEGYTF
J: TRBJ2-1; V: TRBV11-3; D: TRBD2; CDR3: CASSPRLAGVNEQFF
J: TRBJ1-2; V: TRBV19; D: NA; CDR3: CASSIPELHYGYTF
J: TRBJ2-1; V: TRBV19; D: TRBD2; CDR3: CASSLAGAHYNEQFF
J: TRBJ2-5; V: TRBV5-1; D: NA; CDR3: CASSGRASQETQYF
J: TRBJ2-7; V: TRBV25-1; D: NA; CDR3: CASSGQSYEQYF
J: TRBJ1-1; V: TRBV6-8; D: TRBD1; CDR3: CASSLQGARQNTEAFF
J: TRBJ1-5; V: TRBV7-5; D: NA; CDR3: CASSLVSGTSSNQPQHF
J: TRBJ2-7; V: TRBV10-2; D: TRBD1; CDR3: CASSERGGQGNLAEQYF
J: TRBJ2-7; V: TRBV6-8; D: NA; CDR3: CASTPASIHEQYF
J: TRBJ1-4; V: TRBV19; D: NA; CDR3: CASSMLGAGEKLFF
J: TRBJ1-2; V: TRBV6-8; D: NA; CDR3: CASSLDRKTNGYTF
J: TRBJ1-4; V: TRBV6-8; D: NA; CDR3: CASSEVSNEKLFF
J: TRBJ2-1; V: TRBV28; D: TRBD2; CDR3: CASSPQLAGSYNEQFF
J: TRBJ2-6; V: TRBV15; D: NA; CDR3: CATSARTASGANVLTF
J: TRBJ2-1; V: TRBV7-6; D: NA; CDR3: CASSGVDSYNEQFF
J: TRBJ1-2; V: TRBV6-8; D: NA; CDR3: CASKWVGASSNYGYTF
J: TRBJ2-7; V: TRBV16; D: NA; CDR3: CASSHSVGSYEQYF
J: TRBJ1-2; V: TRBV29-1; D: NA; CDR3: CSVAPPEGSYYGYTF
J: TRBJ2-2; V: TRBV15; D: NA; CDR3: CATSRDGSVGELFF
J: TRBJ1-1; V: TRBV19; D: TRBD1; CDR3: CASSTHYRGGLNTEAFF
J: TRBJ1-4; V: TRBV27; D: NA; CDR3: CASSPVATNEKLFF
J: TRBJ1-6; V: TRBV6-8; D: NA; CDR3: CASSYYVNSPLHF
J: TRBJ1-1; V: TRBV14; D: TRBD1; CDR3: CASSLTGGAEAFF
J: TRBJ1-1; V: TRBV19; D: NA; CDR3: CASSISSVNTEAFF
J: TRBJ1-6; V: TRBV18; D: NA; CDR3: CASSPGGRNSPLHF